This T cell receptor beta chain was identified in a study of blood T cells in healthy people across ages. Primed by a sample-barcoded 5' primer and a J-beta primer mix, a second PCR proceeded for 7 to 11 cycles. MiXCR, run by TCRdb on the 5' RACE reads, gives a single entry per CDR3 protein. The sample holds some 920,000 distinct CDR3 sequences, around 54% seen once. About this clonotype itself: The antigen is unknown.

Between the trimmed V and J ends, which lost 4 bases and 0 bases, there was a span of 16 bases. Germline values: CDR1 LGHDT, CDR2 YNNKEL (reference sequence). The CDR3 has 16 residues. Study-level findings and limits: Naive T cell percentage by flow cytometry tracked strongly with beta diversity.

The TCR originated in a woman aged 55 to 70 in good health. Sequencing used blood. The V and J genes are TRBV3-1 and TRBJ2-7; possibly TRBD2 for D (5 bases). CDR3 amino acids: CASSLTALDFSYEQYF. In DNA, the CDR3 is TGTGCCAGCAGCCTAACTGCACTAGACTTCTCCTACGAGCAGTACTTC.